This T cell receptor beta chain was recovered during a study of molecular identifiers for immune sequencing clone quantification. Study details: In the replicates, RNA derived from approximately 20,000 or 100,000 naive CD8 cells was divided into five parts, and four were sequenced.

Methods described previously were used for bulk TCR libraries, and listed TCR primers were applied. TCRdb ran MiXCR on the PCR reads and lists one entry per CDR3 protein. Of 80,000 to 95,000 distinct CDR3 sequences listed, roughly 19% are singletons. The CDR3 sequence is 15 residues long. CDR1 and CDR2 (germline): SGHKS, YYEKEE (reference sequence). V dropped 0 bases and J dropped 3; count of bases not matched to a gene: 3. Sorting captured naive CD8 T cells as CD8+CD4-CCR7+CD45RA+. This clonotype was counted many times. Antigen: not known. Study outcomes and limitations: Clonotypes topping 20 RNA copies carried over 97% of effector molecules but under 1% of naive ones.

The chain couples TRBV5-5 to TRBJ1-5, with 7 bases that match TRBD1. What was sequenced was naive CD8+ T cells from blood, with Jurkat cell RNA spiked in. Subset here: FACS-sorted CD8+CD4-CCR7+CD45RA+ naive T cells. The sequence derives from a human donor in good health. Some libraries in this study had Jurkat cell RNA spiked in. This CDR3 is CASSLDGTVNQPQHF. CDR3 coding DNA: TGTGCCAGCAGCTTGGACGGGACAGTCAATCAGCCCCAGCATTTT. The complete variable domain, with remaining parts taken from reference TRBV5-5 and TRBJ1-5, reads DAGVTQSPTHLIKTRGQQVTLRCSPISGHKSVSWYQQVLGQGPQFIFQYYEKEERGRGNFPDRFSARQFPNYSSELNVNALLLGDSALYLCASSLDGTVNQPQHFGDGTRLSIL.